Below are 25 T cell receptor beta chains sequenced from a single sample in a study of T cells in Graves' hyperthyroidism and ophthalmopathy. What was amplified from RNA transcripts were TCR beta CDR3 regions. The HTBI primer set was used in a first-round RT-PCR of the TCR CDR3. Each CDR3 protein is one row after TCRdb ran MiXCR on the multiplex PCR reads. The sample lists about 540,000 distinct CDR3 sequences, approximately 44% occurring once. Material: peripheral blood or thyroid tissue (not recorded which). These receptors all stem from a woman younger than 35 with Graves' hyperthyroidism.

The chain carries TRBV14 and TRBJ2-7; 7 bases agree with TRBD2. Germline values: CDR1 SGHDN, CDR2 FVKESK. This CDR3 has 15 amino acids. The V segment lost 2 bases and the J segment 2 bases; nucleotides outside the gene matches: 6. DNA of the CDR3: TGTGCCAGCAGCCAAAATAGCGGGCGGACCTACGAGCAGTACTTC. Its translation is CASSQNSGRTYEQYF.

This clonotype was recorded many times. CDR3 protein: CASSSRDSETQYF. As DNA, the CDR3 is TGCGCCAGCAGCTCCCGGGACAGCGAGACCCAGTACTTC. The chain links TRBV4-1 to TRBJ2-5; 7 nucleotides match TRBD1. Losses at the gene ends were 5 bases for V and 5 bases for J; bases not matched to a gene: 5. The CDR3 extends over 13 amino acids. Germline loops: CDR1 MGHRA, CDR2 YSYEKL.

This clonotype was observed a few times. V gene TRBV20-1 combines with J gene TRBJ2-3, with 11 bases identical to TRBD2. With 5 bases clipped from V and 4 bases from J, the junction kept 11 bases outside the gene matches. The CDR3 loop spans 16 amino acids. The V gene's germline CDR1 is DFQATT and CDR2 SNEGSKA (reference sequence). The CDR3 DNA reads as TGCAGTGCTGGGGATCCTAGCGGGAGGTTCGCAGATACGCAGTATTTT. This codes for CSAGDPSGRFADTQYF.

The CDR3 nucleotides are TGCAGTGCTAGAGTTCACTCTGAGACGGGTTACGAGCAGTACTTC. This translates into CSARVHSETGYEQYF. The V gene is TRBV20-1, the J gene TRBJ2-7; D is unclear. Germline values: CDR1 DFQATT, CDR2 SNEGSKA (reference sequence). V shed 1 base and J shed 4 bases, with 17 bases lying between them. CDR3 length: 15 amino acids.

The chain carries TRBV2 and TRBJ2-1, with D maybe TRBD1 (6 bases). The CDR3 loop spans 16 amino acids. CDR1 SNHLY and CDR2 FYNNEI come from the germline V gene. The V and J ends lost 3 bases and 2 bases respectively, with 14 bases between them. CDR3 bases: TGTGCCAGCAGTGATCCACGGGACACACCCTACAATGAGCAGTTCTTC. Amino acids: CASSDPRDTPYNEQFF.

A word on this clonotype: A much larger clonotype is one base distant, so this may be a read error. The rearrangement links TRBV6-5 to TRBJ1-1; maybe TRBD1 (5 bases). CDR1 MNHEY and CDR2 SVGAGI come from the germline V gene. V gave up 11 bases and J gave up 3 bases, with 16 bases separating them. The CDR3 is made up of 13 amino acids. The CDR3 DNA reads TGTGCCGGCGAGGCGGGGGACTACACTGAAGCTTTCTTT. This codes for CAGEAGDYTEAFF.

This clonotype was counted ten times or more. The chain has TRBV15 and TRBJ1-1, with TRBD1 identical over 8 bases. Losses at the gene ends were 4 bases for V and 12 bases for J; bases not matched to a gene: 13. Germline V gives CDR1 LNHNV, CDR2 YYDKDF (reference sequence). The CDR3 contains 14 residues. The CDR3 coding sequence is TGTGCCACCAGCAAGGCCCCCGGGACAGGCGAGACTTTCTTT. Amino acid sequence: CATSKAPGTGETFF. The whole variable domain, remainder taken from reference TRBV15 and TRBJ1-1, is DAMVIQNPRYQVTQFGKPVTLSCSQTLNHNVMYWYQQKSSQAPKLLFHYYDKDFNNEADTPDNFQSRRPNTSFCFLDIRSPGLGDTAMYLCATSKAPGTGETFFGQGTRLTVV.

In its sample, this clonotype was seen many times. The CDR3 loop reads CASSQDMAGGYGYTF. DNA for the CDR3: TGCGCCAGCAGCCAAGATATGGCCGGCGGCTATGGCTACACCTTC. This chain joins TRBV4-3 and TRBJ1-2; no clear D gene. The CDR3 sequence is 15 residues long. Germline V CDR1 and CDR2: LGHNA, YSLEER. The germline V and J ends were trimmed by 0 bases and 4 bases, with 12 bases remaining between them.

This clonotype was seen repeatedly, ten times or more. As DNA, the CDR3 is TGTGCCAGCAGTTACGGTTACGGGGAAGCTTTCTTT. Translated: CASSYGYGEAFF. The rearrangement links TRBV6-5 to TRBJ1-1, with D hard to call. Trimming removed 2 bases at V and 8 bases at J, with 9 bases between. This CDR3 is 12 amino acids long. Germline lookup yields CDR1 MNHEY and CDR2 SVGAGI.

In this sample, this clonotype turned up once. The chain couples TRBV6-1 to TRBJ2-5; no clear D. The ends were cut back, 11 bases at V and 4 bases at J, with 8 bases in the middle. The CDR3 loop spans 10 amino acids. The germline gives CDR1 MNHNS, CDR2 SASEGT. CDR3: CALHRETQYF. CDR3 nucleotide sequence: TGTGCCCTTCATCGAGAGACCCAGTACTTC.

In this sample, this clonotype turned up once. The chain carries TRBV15 and TRBJ1-3; D unclear. The CDR3 totals 12 residues. Trimming shortened V by 0 bases and J by 8 bases, and 5 bases separated the two germline ends. CDR1 and CDR2 (germline): LNHNV, YYDKDF (reference sequence). CDR3 sequence: CATSRDQDTIYF. In nucleotides, the CDR3 is TGTGCCACCAGCAGAGATCAGGACACCATATATTTT.

This clonotype was recorded many times. The gene calls are TRBV10-3 and TRBJ1-2, with D possibly TRBD1 on 5 matching bases. The CDR3 consists of 17 residues. V was cut by 2 bases and J by 3 bases, with 19 bases left in between. CDR1 is ENHRY, CDR2 SYGVKD, per germline. Here the CDR3 reads CAISEPKGTTGDYGYTF. In DNA form, the CDR3 reads TGTGCCATCAGTGAGCCTAAGGGAACAACAGGTGACTATGGCTACACCTTC.

This clonotype was seen many times. The gene calls are TRBV10-2 and TRBJ2-7; 11 bases map to TRBD2. Germline CDR1 is WSHSY and CDR2 is SAAADI. The CDR3 runs 17 residues. V was pared by 0 bases and J by 4 bases, with 8 bases of the junction left unmatched. The CDR3 reads CASSESTSGSFPYEQYF. The CDR3 DNA follows: TGCGCCAGCAGTGAGTCCACTAGCGGGAGCTTCCCTTACGAGCAGTACTTC.

This clonotype was detected ten times or more. The genes are TRBV3-1 and TRBJ1-2, with TRBD1 matching 7 bases. Per the germline V gene, CDR1 is LGHDT and CDR2 is YNNKEL (reference sequence). Unmatched junction bases numbered 3, after V lost 2 bases and J lost 3 bases. The CDR3 has 14 residues. This CDR3 is CASSQQQGYYGYTF. The CDR3 DNA follows: TGTGCCAGCAGCCAACAACAGGGGTACTATGGCTACACCTTC.

The V and J genes are TRBV7-6 and TRBJ2-6; D uncertain. Trimming removed 4 bases from V and 2 bases from J, with 6 bases in between. The CDR3 extends over 14 amino acids. Germline V gene sequence: CDR1 SGHVS, CDR2 FNYEAQ. The CDR3 bases are TGTGCCAGCAGCTGGGCTACTGGGGCCAACGTCCTGACTTTC. It translates to CASSWATGANVLTF.

Regarding this clonotype: A junction end diverges from the germline sequence, so it may reflect a read error. The chain carries TRBV2 and TRBJ2-7; 9 bases map to TRBD2. This CDR3 contains 12 residues. The V gene's germline CDR1 is SNHLY and CDR2 FYNNEI. The CDR3 bases are TGTGCCAGCATAGCTAGCGGGATGCAGCGGTTCTTC. Protein: CASIASGMQRFF.

This clonotype showed up many times. V and J are TRBV19 and TRBJ1-2; 10 bases are shared with TRBD1. V was pared by 2 bases and J by 2 bases, with 2 bases of the junction left unmatched. Germline lookup yields CDR1 LNHDA and CDR2 SQIVND (reference sequence). The CDR3 contains 15 residues. The chain's CDR3 is CASSISGQGNYGYTF. CDR3 DNA: TGTGCCAGTAGTATATCGGGACAGGGGAACTATGGCTACACCTTC.

The chain carries TRBV27 and TRBJ1-6; no clear D gene. There are 13 residues in the CDR3. V was trimmed by 6 bases and J by 7 bases, leaving 10 bases between them. The germline V gene has CDR1 MNHEY and CDR2 SMNVEV (reference sequence). CDR3 sequence: CASRAGGNSPLHF. CDR3 sequence (DNA): TGTGCCAGCAGGGCCGGTGGAAATTCACCCCTCCACTTT.

This clonotype was counted many times. This chain joins TRBV5-1 and TRBJ2-2; D may be TRBD1 or TRBD2 (5 bases each). This CDR3 has 16 amino acids. CDR1 is SGHRS, CDR2 YFSETQ, per germline. The V end lost 6 bases, the J end lost 4 bases, and 19 bases lay between the germline ends. Here the CDR3 DNA reads TGCGCCAGCAACATCCCTAGGGACGGGTCCACCGGGGAGCTGTTTTTT. Translated: CASNIPRDGSTGELFF.

Notes on this clonotype: One base away lies a much larger clone, so this may be a sequencing read error. The conserved closing phenylalanine or tryptophan is absent in this CDR3, likely reflecting a read error. The V and J genes are TRBV19 and TRBJ1-5; D might be TRBD1 (5 bases). Germline V gene data show CDR1 as LNHDA and CDR2 as SQIVND (reference sequence). Trimming removed 3 bases at V and 3 bases at J, with 9 bases between. This CDR3 comprises 14 residues. The DNA for the CDR3 is TGTGCCAGTAGTATTTCGACAGCCAATCAGCCCCAGCATCTT. Protein sequence: CASSISTANQPQHL.

This clonotype was detected many times. The chain carries TRBV20-1 and TRBJ2-7; weak D call: TRBD1 (6 bases). The V gene lost 6 bases and the J gene lost 3 bases, with 21 bases spanning the gap. The CDR3 spans 15 residues. Germline CDR1 is DFQATT and CDR2 is SNEGSKA (reference sequence). The CDR3 sequence is CSALSRDKGLYEQYF. CDR3 nucleotide sequence: TGCAGTGCACTCTCTAGGGACAAGGGGCTCTACGAGCAGTACTTC.

At least ten counts were recorded for this clonotype. V gene TRBV7-6 combines with J gene TRBJ2-1; 11 nucleotides agree with TRBD1. In germline, CDR1 is SGHVS, CDR2 FNYEAQ. The CDR3 extends over 16 amino acids. The ends lost 1 base at V and 4 bases at J; junction bases unmatched: 3. The CDR3 protein is CASSLGGTGGYNEQFF. The DNA of the CDR3 is TGTGCCAGCAGCTTAGGCGGGACAGGGGGTTACAATGAGCAGTTCTTC.

This clonotype was picked up one time. The rearrangement uses TRBV18 and TRBJ2-5; tentative D call: TRBD1 (6 bases). The V end lost 4 bases, the J end lost 7 bases, and 16 bases lay between the germline ends. The CDR3 extends over 14 amino acids. Germline V lookup: CDR1 KGHSH, CDR2 LQKENI. CDR3 amino acids: CASSRTWIQGTQYF. The CDR3 DNA follows: TGTGCCAGCTCACGAACTTGGATACAGGGGACCCAGTACTTC. The whole variable domain, filled in from reference TRBV18 and TRBJ2-5, reads NAGVMQNPRHLVRRRGQEARLRCSPMKGHSHVYWYRQLPEEGLKFMVYLQKENIIDESGMPKERFSAEFPKEGPSILRIQQVVRGDSAAYFCASSRTWIQGTQYFGPGTRLLVL.

This clonotype was observed a handful of times. This may come from a read error, since a much larger clone is one base off. The CDR3 region has the DNA TGTGCCAGCAGCTTGGTGGGTTTCCAAGAGACCCGGTACTTC. Translation gives CASSLVGFQETRYF. The rearrangement links TRBV7-3 to TRBJ2-5; D is unclear. Per the germline V gene, CDR1 is SGHTA and CDR2 is FQGTGA. This CDR3 is built from 14 residues.

This clonotype has ten or more counts. CDR3 DNA sequence: TGCAGTGCTAGAGATCTAGAGGGATTGGCGTATGGCTACACCTTC. It specifies CSARDLEGLAYGYTF. The chain has TRBV20-1 and TRBJ1-2, with D unresolved. V was cut by 0 bases and J by 5 bases, with 16 bases left in between. From germline, CDR1 is DFQATT and CDR2 SNEGSKA (reference sequence). CDR3 size: 15 residues.